This entry lists 27 T cell receptor beta chains sequenced from one sample in a study of blood T cell repertoires in COVID-19. The table came from immunoSEQ multiplex PCR; TCRdb's copy has only in-frame clones and leaves some out. The data show approximately 280,000 clones, more than 75% seen once. The sequencing sample was made of PBMCs or T cells enriched from blood (not recorded which). The receptors originated from a woman under 30 who had recovered from COVID-19.

This clone has more than one count but fewer than ten. J is TRBJ2-7 and V is TRBV3-1 (or the pseudogene TRBV3-2); D is uncertain. Per germline, CDR1 LGHDT and CDR2 YNNKEL (reference sequence). The CDR3 runs to 15 residues. V lost 1 base and J lost 2, with 12 bases in between. The chain's CDR3 is CASSQGPSPTYEQYF. The CDR3 bases are TGTGCCAGCAGCCAAGGGCCCAGTCCGACCTACGAGCAGTACTTC.

This clone was counted between two and nine times. CDR3 in amino acids: CASSDGTSLGYGYTF. CDR3 nucleotide sequence: TGTGCCAGCAGCGACGGGACATCACTTGGGTATGGCTACACCTTC. This sequence joins TRBV3-1 (or the pseudogene TRBV3-2) and TRBJ1-2, with a tentative D call TRBD1 (6 bases). Per the germline V gene, CDR1 is LGHDT and CDR2 is YNNKEL (reference sequence). V was clipped by 5 bases and J by 5 bases, with 18 bases between them. This CDR3 contains 15 residues.

The chain joins TRBV7-3 to TRBJ2-1; D is perhaps TRBD2 (6 bases). Germline V lookup: CDR1 SGHTA, CDR2 FQGTGA. Trimming took 0 bases from V and 3 from J, leaving 12 bases between them. CDR3 length equals 16 residues. Here the CDR3 DNA reads TGTGCCAGCAGCTTAACGGGCGGGAATAACTACAATGAGCAGTTCTTC. Translation gives CASSLTGGNNYNEQFF. The full variable domain, completed using reference TRBV7-3 and TRBJ2-1, is GAGVSQTPSNKVTEKGKYVELRCDPISGHTALYWYRQSLGQGPEFLIYFQGTGAADDSGLPNDRFFAVRPEGSVSTLKIQRTERGDSAVYLCASSLTGGNNYNEQFFGPGTRLTVL.

This chain connects TRBV6-4 to TRBJ1-5; 11 bases are a match to TRBD1. The CDR3 runs 15 residues. From germline, CDR1 is MRHNA and CDR2 SNTAGT. Trimming at V came to 7 bases and at J to 11 bases, leaving 13 bases not matched to a gene. The CDR3 sequence is CASNPGQGVIRTQHF. The CDR3 DNA reads as TGTGCCAGCAACCCGGGACAGGGGGTTATTAGGACCCAGCATTTT.

The chain is built from TRBV18 and TRBJ2-3; 9 bases match TRBD1. The V gene end was trimmed by 3 bases and the J gene end by 9 bases; junction bases not matched to a gene: 7. This CDR3 comprises 14 residues. Germline CDR1 KGHSH, CDR2 LQKENI. This CDR3 reads CASSPGTGSFTQYF. The CDR3, as DNA: TGTGCCAGCTCACCCGGGACAGGGAGCTTCACGCAGTATTTT. The variable domain in full, completed from reference TRBV18 and TRBJ2-3, reads NAGVMQNPRHLVRRRGQEARLRCSPMKGHSHVYWYRQLPEEGLKFMVYLQKENIIDESGMPKERFSAEFPKEGPSILRIQQVVRGDSAAYFCASSPGTGSFTQYFGPGTRLTVL.

The chain uses TRBV5-1 and TRBJ1-1, with D perhaps TRBD1 (6 bases). The CDR3 contains 17 residues. The V end was cut by 1 base, the J end by 1 base, with 17 bases between. Germline assignment: CDR1 SGHRS and CDR2 YFSETQ. The CDR3 DNA is TGCGCCAGCAGCTTGTTAGGGATCGGACAGCCGAACACTGAAGCTTTCTTT. It yields the protein CASSLLGIGQPNTEAFF.

This chain joins TRBV28 and TRBJ2-2; D is ambiguous. V lost 5 bases and J lost 0, with 16 bases in between. In germline, CDR1 is MDHEN, CDR2 SYDVKM. The CDR3 covers 17 residues. CDR3 coding DNA: TGTGCCAGCAGTCGTGATGCGGCCAGACCGAACACCGGGGAGCTGTTTTTT. Residues: CASSRDAARPNTGELFF.

The chain carries TRBV19 and TRBJ1-3; 8 positions match TRBD1. This CDR3 has 15 residues. The junction had 5 bases not matched to a gene; V was cut back by 7 bases and J by 0 bases. The germline CDR1 and CDR2 sequences are LNHDA and SQIVND (reference sequence). The CDR3 loop reads CASTDTGGSGNTIYF. For the CDR3, the DNA is TGTGCCAGTACCGATACAGGGGGCTCTGGAAACACCATATATTTT.

V gene TRBV4-3 combines with J gene TRBJ1-2; 7 bases agree with TRBD1. Germline V gives CDR1 LGHNA, CDR2 YSLEER. The CDR3 runs to 16 residues. J lost 6 bases, V lost 0 bases, and 10 bases had no gene match. The CDR3 loop reads CASSQDLVQGDDGYTF. The CDR3, as DNA: TGCGCCAGCAGCCAAGATTTGGTCCAGGGGGATGATGGCTACACCTTC.

CDR3 sequence: CASSLNRGPPIEAFF. For the CDR3, the DNA is TGCGCCAGCAGCCTGAACAGGGGACCTCCCATTGAAGCTTTCTTT. The chain joins TRBV4-1 to TRBJ1-1; TRBD1 matches at 7 bases. This CDR3 is 15 amino acids long. Per the germline V gene, CDR1 is MGHRA and CDR2 is YSYEKL. Trimming took 4 bases from V and 7 from J; bases not matched to a gene: 12.

This clone has just one count. The chain links TRBV5-4 to TRBJ1-2; D perhaps matches TRBD1 (6 bases). Trimming shortened V by 5 bases and J by 8 bases, and 22 bases separated the two germline ends. The CDR3 is made up of 15 amino acids. Germline lookup yields CDR1 SGHNT and CDR2 YYREEE (reference sequence). The CDR3, as DNA: TGTGCCAGCAGGGGGGACAATACAGCCCTTCGAGGCTACACCTTC. It encodes CASRGDNTALRGYTF.

The V call is TRBV5-6, the J call TRBJ2-5; D is unresolved. This CDR3 has 14 residues. CDR1 and CDR2 (germline): SGHDT, YYEEEE. The ends were cut back, 1 base at V and 1 base at J, with 8 bases in the middle. The CDR3 protein is CASSLLVIQETQYF. The CDR3 region has the DNA TGTGCCAGCAGCTTGCTAGTCATCCAAGAGACCCAGTACTTC.

The rearrangement links TRBV29-1 to TRBJ1-2; weak D call: TRBD1 (6 bases). The V end lost 2 bases, the J end lost 4 bases, and 14 bases lay between the germline ends. This CDR3 is built from 14 residues. Germline V gene data show CDR1 as SQVTM and CDR2 as ANQGSEA. In DNA form, the CDR3 reads TGCAGCGTTGAACTGGCTGGGGGCGTCTATGGCTACACCTTC. Translating gives CSVELAGGVYGYTF.

This clone was counted only a few times. CDR3 region: CASSLLPGLRQPQHF. DNA of the CDR3: TGCGCCAGCAGCTTACTCCCAGGGCTACGGCAGCCCCAGCATTTT. The rearrangement links TRBV5-1 to TRBJ1-5; possible D gene TRBD1, 5 bases. In germline, CDR1 is SGHRS, CDR2 YFSETQ. The CDR3 length is 15 residues. The ends were cut back, 2 bases at V and 7 bases at J, with 16 bases in the middle.

V is TRBV23-1 and J is TRBJ2-5; unclear D gene. TRBV23-1 is annotated as an ORF whose role is uncertain. The germline V and J ends were trimmed by 2 bases and 0 bases, with 13 bases remaining between them. The CDR3 has 16 residues. CDR3 sequence (DNA): TGCGCCAGCAGTCAACCCCGTACGAGAAACCAAGAGACCCAGTACTTC. Protein: CASSQPRTRNQETQYF.

The chain uses TRBV29-1 and TRBJ2-5; D gene ambiguous. The V and J ends lost 7 bases and 1 base respectively, with 13 bases between them. The CDR3 is 13 amino acids. Looked up from germline, CDR1 is SQVTM and CDR2 is ANQGSEA. Here the CDR3 DNA reads TGCAGCGCCAGGATGCTACTCCAAGAGACCCAGTACTTC. Its translation: CSARMLLQETQYF.

CDR3 coding DNA: TGCGCCAGCAGCCCCTTTTACTCCTACGAGCAGTACTTC. Amino acids: CASSPFYSYEQYF. The genes are TRBV5-1 and TRBJ2-7; D is uncertain. V was clipped by 4 bases and J by 0 bases, with 8 bases between them. CDR1 is SGHRS, CDR2 YFSETQ, per germline. This CDR3 is 13 amino acids long.

V is TRBV18 and J is TRBJ1-1; D uncertain. V was shortened by 3 bases and J by 1 base, with 6 bases between the two germline ends. The CDR3 runs to 13 residues. Germline V gene lookup returns CDR1 KGHSH and CDR2 LQKENI. The CDR3 loop is CASSPFRNTEAFF. CDR3 DNA sequence: TGTGCCAGCTCACCCTTCAGGAACACTGAAGCTTTCTTT.

This chain links TRBV7-2 with TRBJ1-4, with TRBD1 as a possible D gene (5 bases). Germline CDR1 reads SGHTA; CDR2 reads FQGNSA. Trimming cost V 5 bases and J 0 bases, with 10 bases left between them. CDR3 length equals 15 residues. The CDR3 DNA follows: TGTGCCAGCAGCCCACACAGGACAACTAATGAAAAACTGTTTTTT. Translating gives CASSPHRTTNEKLFF. The variable domain in full, with the rest retrieved from reference TRBV7-2 and TRBJ1-4, is GAGVSQSPSNKVTEKGKDVELRCDPISGHTALYWYRQSLGQGLEFLIYFQGNSAPDKSGLPSDRFSAERTGGSVSTLTIQRTQQEDSAVYLCASSPHRTTNEKLFFGSGTQLSVL.

The chain couples TRBV15 to TRBJ2-5; 7 bases are a match to TRBD2. The ends lost 1 base at V and 1 base at J; junction bases unmatched: 6. The CDR3 sequence is 16 residues long. The germline V gene encodes CDR1 LNHNV and CDR2 YYDKDF (reference sequence). CDR3 sequence (DNA): TGTGCCACCAGCAGAGTCGGAGCGGGACTCCAAGAGACCCAGTACTTC. It codes for CATSRVGAGLQETQYF.

CDR3 sequence: CASSPPGGTLYNEQFF. DNA for the CDR3: TGTGCCAGCTCACCACCGGGTGGGACTCTATACAATGAGCAGTTCTTC. This sequence joins TRBV18 and TRBJ2-1, with a possible D match to TRBD2 (6 bases). The CDR3 length is 16 residues. Germline CDR1 reads KGHSH; CDR2 reads LQKENI. V lost 0 bases and J lost 4, with 13 bases in between.

In this sample, this clone turned up a few times. The chain recombines TRBV19 with TRBJ1-1; 9 nucleotides agree with TRBD1. Germline V gene lookup returns CDR1 LNHDA and CDR2 SQIVND (reference sequence). The CDR3 loop spans 14 amino acids. The J segment lost 1 base and the V segment lost 6 bases, leaving 3 bases of the junction unmatched. CDR3 DNA: TGTGCCAGTAGAAGGACAGGGGAGAACACTGAAGCTTTCTTT. Protein sequence: CASRRTGENTEAFF.

Here the CDR3 DNA reads TGTGCCAGCAGTCGACCGGGACTCAACAATGAGCAGTTCTTC. It encodes CASSRPGLNNEQFF. The rearrangement links TRBV6-5 to TRBJ2-1; the D gene is possibly TRBD2 (6 bases). Trimming took 5 bases from V and 5 from J, leaving 13 bases between them. Germline V lookup: CDR1 MNHEY, CDR2 SVGAGI. The CDR3 contains 14 residues.

This CDR3 reads CASSSRTGRGETQYF. DNA of the CDR3: TGTGCCAGCAGCTCCAGGACGGGGAGGGGGGAGACCCAGTACTTC. This chain uses TRBV7-2 with TRBJ2-5; D possibly corresponds to TRBD2 (7 bases). This CDR3 has 15 amino acids. V dropped 4 bases and J dropped 5 bases, with 17 bases sitting between them. In germline, CDR1 is SGHTA, CDR2 FQGNSA.

The rearrangement uses TRBV11-3 and TRBJ2-3; D is unresolved. Germline values: CDR1 SGHNT, CDR2 YENEEA. Trimming shortened V by 1 base and J by 2 bases, and 13 bases separated the two germline ends. The CDR3 runs 16 residues. The CDR3 DNA reads as TGTGCCAGCAGCTTAGGATTGACACCCGACACAGATACGCAGTATTTT. This translates into CASSLGLTPDTDTQYF.

This sequence joins TRBV2 and TRBJ1-1, with D possibly matching TRBD1 (5 bases). V dropped 3 bases and J dropped 0 bases, with 11 bases sitting between them. Germline-derived CDR1 and CDR2 are SNHLY and FYNNEI. This CDR3 spans 15 amino acids. The CDR3 bases are TGTGCCAGCAGTGATAGGCAGGGATTGAACACTGAAGCTTTCTTT. Translating it yields CASSDRQGLNTEAFF.

The chain joins TRBV15 to TRBJ2-1, with D possibly being TRBD2 (6 bases). Trimming cost V 5 bases and J 2 bases, with 13 bases left between them. Germline CDR1 reads LNHNV; CDR2 reads YYDKDF (reference sequence). The CDR3 is 15 amino acids. The CDR3 is CATSDPGVAYNEQFF. The CDR3 nucleotides are TGTGCCACCAGCGACCCGGGAGTCGCCTACAATGAGCAGTTCTTC. Looking up the rest from reference TRBV15 and TRBJ2-1 gives the full variable domain: DAMVIQNPRYQVTQFGKPVTLSCSQTLNHNVMYWYQQKSSQAPKLLFHYYDKDFNNEADTPDNFQSRRPNTSFCFLDIRSPGLGDTAMYLCATSDPGVAYNEQFFGPGTRLTVL.